These 12 T cell receptor beta chains were all obtained from the same sample, sequenced in a study of shared clonotypes between healthy human individuals. Sequenced by immunoSEQ multiplex PCR; TCRdb stores in-frame clones only, minus some. The sample lists under 2,500,000 clones; approximately 96% were seen once. Input material: naive CD4+ T cells sorted from blood. Subset noted: CD45RA+ positively selected. These receptors all come from a man in his late teens or twenties in good health.

The chain is built from TRBV21-1 and TRBJ2-3; TRBD2, the table's D call, lacks a check against the DNA. TRBV21-1 is reported as a pseudogene. This CDR3 comprises 17 residues. In nucleotides, the CDR3 is TGTGCCAGCAGCACTGGAGGACTAGCGGGGCGCACAGATACGCAGTATTTT. It encodes CASSTGGLAGRTDTQYF.

Turning to this clone: This sample also contains other DNA sequences that code for the same CDR3. The chain uses TRBV5-4 and TRBJ2-7; 10 bases map to TRBD2. Germline V gives CDR1 SGHNT, CDR2 YYREEE (reference sequence). The length of the CDR3 is 15 residues. The V and J ends lost 4 bases and 1 base, in that order; junction bases with no gene match: 5. The CDR3 is CASSPRTSGSYEQYF. DNA for the CDR3: TGTGCCAGCAGCCCGAGGACTAGCGGATCCTACGAGCAGTACTTC.

The genes are TRBV11-3 and TRBJ2-3, with D perhaps matching TRBD2 (5 bases). Trimming took off 5 bases at V and 0 bases at J, with 15 bases between the two ends. CDR1 and CDR2 from the germline V gene are SGHNT and YENEEA. This CDR3 contains 16 residues. CDR3: CASSPGDGLSTDTQYF. Here the CDR3 DNA reads TGTGCCAGCAGCCCCGGGGATGGGCTAAGCACAGATACGCAGTATTTT.

The chain carries TRBV28 and TRBJ1-5; D is possibly TRBD1 (6 bases). From germline, CDR1 is MDHEN and CDR2 SYDVKM. The CDR3 has 16 residues. V dropped 5 bases and J dropped 0 bases, with 14 bases sitting between them. The CDR3 DNA reads as TGTGCCAGCAGTGGGGGCGGCCTATATAGCAATCAGCCCCAGCATTTT. Translating it yields CASSGGGLYSNQPQHF.

On this clone: The same CDR3 can be traced to other DNA sequences in this sample. The J gene is TRBJ2-5, the V gene TRBV7-2; no clear D. Germline CDR1 is SGHTA and CDR2 is FQGNSA. The CDR3 loop spans 11 amino acids. V was shortened by 3 bases and J by 5 bases, with 4 bases between the two germline ends. The CDR3, as DNA: TGTGCCAGCAGCTTGTACGAGACCCAGTACTTC. Protein: CASSLYETQYF. Full variable domain (missing parts from reference TRBV7-2 and TRBJ2-5): GAGVSQSPSNKVTEKGKDVELRCDPISGHTALYWYRQSLGQGLEFLIYFQGNSAPDKSGLPSDRFSAERTGGSVSTLTIQRTQQEDSAVYLCASSLYETQYFGPGTRLLVL.

J is TRBJ1-6 and V is TRBV6-5; D not resolved. The CDR3 loop spans 15 amino acids. CDR1 is MNHEY, CDR2 SVGAGI, per germline. V was pared by 3 bases and J by 0 bases, with 6 bases between. The CDR3 DNA sequence: TGTGCCAGCAGTTATACCCGCTCCTATAATTCACCCCTCCACTTT. Translated: CASSYTRSYNSPLHF.

The V gene is TRBV14, the J gene TRBJ1-1, with unresolved D. The CDR3 runs to 13 residues. Trimming shortened V by 1 base and J by 5 bases, and 8 bases separated the two germline ends. Germline lookup yields CDR1 SGHDN and CDR2 FVKESK. The CDR3 DNA reads TGTGCCAGCAGCCAAGTTCTGTGGACTGAAGCTTTCTTT. It is translated as CASSQVLWTEAFF.

The rearrangement uses TRBV19 and TRBJ2-2; D not resolved. Germline CDR1 reads LNHDA; CDR2 reads SQIVND (reference sequence). The CDR3 covers 14 residues. V gave up 0 bases and J gave up 6 bases, with 8 bases separating them. CDR3 residues: CASSIESPSGELFF. Here the CDR3 DNA reads TGTGCCAGTAGTATAGAAAGTCCCTCCGGGGAGCTGTTTTTT.

The genes are TRBV5-6 and TRBJ1-2, with a weak D call TRBD1 (6 bases). The CDR3 extends over 14 amino acids. Deletions cut 4 bases from V and 2 bases from J, with 12 bases between. Germline CDR1 and CDR2: SGHDT and YYEEEE. The DNA of the CDR3 is TGTGCCAGCAGCGCGGACAGATACAACTATGGCTACACCTTC. It translates to CASSADRYNYGYTF.

As concerns this clone: This sequence may be a read error, since a much larger clone differs from it by one base. This chain links TRBV5-8 with TRBJ2-5, with D unresolved. The CDR3 contains 10 residues. The germline V gene encodes CDR1 SGHTS and CDR2 YDEGEE. V was trimmed by 6 bases and J by 3 bases, leaving 3 bases between them. The CDR3 DNA sequence: TGTGCCAGCATTGAAGAGACCCAGTACTTC. Residues: CASIEETQYF. Based on the CDR3 plus reference TRBV5-8 and TRBJ2-5, the full variable domain is EAGVTQSPTHLIKTRGQQATLRCSPISGHTSVYWYQQALGLGLQFLLWYDEGEERNRGNFPPRFSGRQFPNYSSELNVNALELEDSALYLCASIEETQYFGPGTRLLVL.

The CDR3 region has the DNA TGCGCCAGCAGCTTGTTAGGCGGGTTCGGAGAGACCCAGTACTTC. Translating gives CASSLLGGFGETQYF. V and J are TRBV5-1 and TRBJ2-5, with a weak D call TRBD2 (5 bases). V was trimmed by 1 base and J by 4 bases, leaving 14 bases between them. This CDR3 is built from 15 residues. Germline V gives CDR1 SGHRS, CDR2 YFSETQ.

The chain carries TRBV7-2 and TRBJ2-5, with no clear D. This CDR3 spans 11 amino acids. CDR1 and CDR2 (germline): SGHTA, FQGNSA. The V gene lost 1 base and the J gene lost 9 bases, with 6 bases spanning the gap. In DNA, the CDR3 is TGTGCCAGCAGCTTAGTTTTGGCCCAGTACTTC. Protein sequence: CASSLVLAQYF. Drawing the rest from reference TRBV7-2 and TRBJ2-5, the complete variable domain is GAGVSQSPSNKVTEKGKDVELRCDPISGHTALYWYRQSLGQGLEFLIYFQGNSAPDKSGLPSDRFSAERTGGSVSTLTIQRTQQEDSAVYLCASSLVLAQYFGPGTRLLVL.